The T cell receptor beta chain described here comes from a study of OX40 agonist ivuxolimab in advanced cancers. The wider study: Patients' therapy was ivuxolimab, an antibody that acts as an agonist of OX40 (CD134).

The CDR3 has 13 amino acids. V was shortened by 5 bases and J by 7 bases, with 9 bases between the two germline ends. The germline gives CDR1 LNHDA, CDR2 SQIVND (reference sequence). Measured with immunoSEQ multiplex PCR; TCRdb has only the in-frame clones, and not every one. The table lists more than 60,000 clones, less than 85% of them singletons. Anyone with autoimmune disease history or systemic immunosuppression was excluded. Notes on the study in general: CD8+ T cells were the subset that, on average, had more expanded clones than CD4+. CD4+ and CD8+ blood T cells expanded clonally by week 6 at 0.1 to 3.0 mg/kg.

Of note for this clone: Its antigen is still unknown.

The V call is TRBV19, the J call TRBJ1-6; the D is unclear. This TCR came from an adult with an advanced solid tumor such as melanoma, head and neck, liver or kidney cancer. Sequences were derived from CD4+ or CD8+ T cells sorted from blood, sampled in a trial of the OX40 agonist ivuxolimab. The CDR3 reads CASSPHKNSPLHF. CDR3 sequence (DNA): TGTGCCAGTAGTCCGCACAAGAATTCACCCCTCCACTTT.